This T cell receptor (beta chain) was captured by sequencing in a study of T cells in narcolepsy. Measured with immunoSEQ multiplex PCR; TCRdb has only the in-frame clones, and not every one. The data show around 24,000 clones, almost 85% seen once. This clone was picked up one time. Trimming removed 2 bases at V and 7 bases at J, with 4 bases between. Germline assignment: CDR1 DFQATT and CDR2 SNEGSKA (reference sequence). The CDR3 is 10 residues long. The source material was CD45RA- memory CD4+ T cells from PBMCs. The chain links TRBV20-1 to TRBJ2-3; D is ambiguous. The TCR sequence derives from a human donor with narcolepsy. The DNA for the CDR3 is TGCAGTGCTAGACGAAATACGCAGTATTTT. Protein product: CSARRNTQYF.